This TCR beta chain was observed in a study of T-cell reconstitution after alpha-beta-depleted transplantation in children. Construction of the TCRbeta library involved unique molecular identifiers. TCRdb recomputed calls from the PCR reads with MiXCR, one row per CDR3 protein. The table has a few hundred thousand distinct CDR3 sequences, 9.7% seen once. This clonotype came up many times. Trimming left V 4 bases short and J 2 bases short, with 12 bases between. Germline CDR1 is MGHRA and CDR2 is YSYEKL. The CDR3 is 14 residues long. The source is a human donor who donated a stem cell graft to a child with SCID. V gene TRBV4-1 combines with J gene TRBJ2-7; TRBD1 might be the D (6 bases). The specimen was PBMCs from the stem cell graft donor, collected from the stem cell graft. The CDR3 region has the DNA TGCGCCAGCAGCCTAACAGGGTTCACCTACGAGCAGTACTTC. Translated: CASSLTGFTYEQYF.